This T cell receptor (beta chain) comes out of a study of blood T cells in healthy people across ages. Study-level information: Per two T cells, about one barcoded beta molecule was captured through template switching.

The authors isolated at least 6 million PBMCs per sample. In germline, CDR1 is SGHAT, CDR2 FQNNGV. There are 14 residues in the CDR3. Between the trimmed V and J ends, which lost 5 bases and 0 bases, there was a span of 9 bases. General study findings and limits: Diversity figures based on one million T cells were deemed too low. Lack of knowledge of donor CMV status possibly confounded expanded clonotype changes.

Concerning this clonotype itself: Its antigen is currently unknown.

Together with a sample-barcoded 5' primer, a J-beta primer mix was included in a second PCR lasting about 7 to 12 cycles. TCRdb redid the calling of the 5' RACE reads with MiXCR, one entry per CDR3 protein. This sample has roughly 1,700,000 distinct CDR3 sequences, with 28% found just once. The chain joins TRBV11-2 to TRBJ2-3; D remains unclear. This clonotype was obtained from a woman aged 30 to 39 in good health. Sequencing used blood. The CDR3 nucleotides read TGTGCCAGCAGCGAGCAGCCTAGCACAGATACGCAGTATTTT. Translation: CASSEQPSTDTQYF.